These T cell receptor beta chains were read from a single sample in a study of PD-1 blockade in classical Hodgkin lymphoma. Profiled with immunoSEQ multiplex PCR; TCRdb holds only in-frame clones, not every one. The repertoire includes around 8,600 clones, roughly 84% of them detected once, and around 10% sits in the top ten. The sequenced sample was CD4+ T cells from blood, obtained at baseline. The receptors come from a human donor with classical Hodgkin lymphoma. The CDR3 runs from the conserved cysteine through the conserved F or W. Fields, in order: J gene, D gene, V gene, clone size, CDR3 protein, CDR3 DNA. D genes are given only for firm matches. The listing skips clone size in some rows; elsewhere it reads once, few, many or a size class.

J: TRBJ2-3
D: NA
V: TRBV9
size: NA
CDR3: CASSSGTDTQYF
DNA: TGTGCCAGCAGCTCCGGCACAGATACGCAGTATTTT

J: TRBJ1-5
D: NA
V: TRBV6-1
size: NA
CDR3: CASSEDWGASNQPQHF
DNA: TGTGCCAGCAGTGAAGACTGGGGGGCAAGCAATCAGCCCCAGCATTTT

J: TRBJ2-7
D: TRBD1
V: TRBV23-1
size: once
CDR3: CASSQLRQGATYEQYF
DNA: TGCGCCAGCAGTCAACTTCGACAGGGGGCTACCTACGAGCAGTACTTC

J: TRBJ1-1
D: NA
V: TRBV19
size: NA
CDR3: CASSIEGVNTEAFF
DNA: TGTGCCAGTAGTATCGAAGGGGTAAACACTGAAGCTTTCTTT

J: TRBJ2-3
D: NA
V: TRBV6-4
size: NA
CDR3: CASSDSWGADTQYF
DNA: TGTGCCAGCAGTGACTCGTGGGGAGCGGATACGCAGTATTTT

J: TRBJ2-5
D: TRBD1
V: TRBV2
size: NA
CDR3: CASSVQGELTQYF
DNA: TGTGCCAGCAGTGTCCAGGGGGAGCTGACCCAGTACTTC

J: TRBJ2-5
D: TRBD2
V: TRBV9
size: once
CDR3: CASSPTGTSGETQYF
DNA: TGTGCCAGCAGCCCCACCGGGACTAGCGGAGAGACCCAGTACTTC

J: TRBJ1-1
D: TRBD1
V: TRBV10-3
size: NA
CDR3: CAISAGGAGRTEAFF
DNA: TGTGCCATCAGTGCAGGGGGCGCGGGCCGAACTGAAGCTTTCTTT

J: TRBJ2-7
D: NA
V: TRBV6-6
size: few
CDR3: CATDREGRDEQYF
DNA: TGTGCCACTGACAGGGAGGGCCGCGACGAGCAGTACTTC

J: TRBJ1-1
D: TRBD1
V: TRBV5-5
size: NA
CDR3: CASSFWDRVDTEAFF
DNA: TGTGCCAGCAGCTTCTGGGACAGGGTTGACACTGAAGCTTTCTTT

J: TRBJ1-1
D: NA
V: TRBV19
size: NA
CDR3: CASRRGQNTEAFF
DNA: TGTGCCAGTAGAAGGGGCCAGAACACTGAAGCTTTCTTT

J: TRBJ2-7
D: TRBD1
V: TRBV4-1
size: NA
CDR3: CASSVGGADYEQYF
DNA: TGCGCCAGCAGTGTAGGGGGCGCTGACTACGAGCAGTACTTC

J: TRBJ2-7
D: NA
V: TRBV10-2
size: NA
CDR3: CASSAGLSYEQYF
DNA: TGCGCCAGCAGCGCGGGCCTCTCCTACGAGCAGTACTTC

J: TRBJ2-7
D: NA
V: TRBV19
size: NA
CDR3: CASSGRGREQYF
DNA: TGTGCCAGTAGTGGAAGGGGTCGGGAGCAGTACTTC

J: TRBJ2-7
D: NA
V: TRBV5-1
size: NA
CDR3: CASSLRGGTSYEQYF
DNA: TGCGCCAGCAGCTTACGGGGCGGCACTTCCTACGAGCAGTACTTC

J: TRBJ2-3
D: NA
V: TRBV5-4
size: NA
CDR3: CASSRHMGGTDTQYF
DNA: TGTGCCAGCAGCCGTCATATGGGAGGCACAGATACGCAGTATTTT